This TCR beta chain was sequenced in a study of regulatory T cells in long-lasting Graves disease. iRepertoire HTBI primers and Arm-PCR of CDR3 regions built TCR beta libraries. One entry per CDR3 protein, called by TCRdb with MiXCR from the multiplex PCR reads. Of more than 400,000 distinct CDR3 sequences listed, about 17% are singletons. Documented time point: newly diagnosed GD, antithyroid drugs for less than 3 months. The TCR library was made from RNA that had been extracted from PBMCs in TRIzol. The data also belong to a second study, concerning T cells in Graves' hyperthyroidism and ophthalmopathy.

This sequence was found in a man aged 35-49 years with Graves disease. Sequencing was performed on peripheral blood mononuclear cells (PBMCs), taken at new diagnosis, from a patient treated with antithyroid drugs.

The CDR3 loop is CASSSRPGTPRQTQYF. CDR3 DNA: TGTGCCAGTAGCTCTCGACCCGGGACTCCTAGACAGACCCAGTACTTC. The chain joins TRBV19 to TRBJ2-5, with a tentative D call TRBD2 (6 bases). The CDR3 is 16 amino acids. Looked up from germline, CDR1 is LNHDA and CDR2 is SQIVND (reference sequence). V was shortened by 6 bases and J by 6 bases, with 23 bases between the two germline ends.